Following are 13 T cell receptor beta chains from one sample sequenced in a study of preoperative IRX-2 immunotherapy in early breast cancer. Treatment: preoperative locoregional IRX-2 cytokine immunotherapy. Generated by immunoSEQ multiplex PCR, the TCRdb table keeps only in-frame clones and is missing some. The table records 30,000 to 35,000 clones, 90% to 95% of them present only once. The sample here was taken from a patient treated with IRX-2 immunotherapy. The receptors derive from a human donor with breast cancer.

The CDR3 loop reads CASSLDVAVEQYF. CDR3 coding DNA: TGTGCCAGCAGCTTGGATGTCGCGGTCGAGCAGTACTTC. The chain carries TRBV5-5 and TRBJ2-7, with D hard to call. The CDR3 spans 13 residues. Germline lookup yields CDR1 SGHKS and CDR2 YYEKEE (reference sequence). The V and J ends lost 0 bases and 6 bases respectively, with 10 bases between them.

The chain uses TRBV6-1 and TRBJ2-2; TRBD2 might be the D (5 bases). Germline lookup yields CDR1 MNHNS and CDR2 SASEGT. The CDR3 extends over 19 amino acids. Trimming cost V 4 bases and J 5 bases, with 26 bases left between them. The CDR3 DNA follows: TGTGCCAGCAGTGCGGGTGGCGGATATGGATTTCGGGGTACCGGGGAGCTGTTTTTT. It translates to CASSAGGGYGFRGTGELFF.

This chain joins TRBV5-1 and TRBJ2-3, with D unclear. The germline V and J ends were trimmed by 4 bases and 6 bases, with 15 bases remaining between them. Germline CDR1 is SGHRS and CDR2 is YFSETQ. CDR3 length equals 14 residues. Here the CDR3 reads CASSPRPLEDTQYF. DNA of the CDR3: TGCGCCAGCAGCCCAAGGCCTCTGGAGGATACGCAGTATTTT.

This chain links TRBV28 with TRBJ2-1, with TRBD2 matching 8 bases. This CDR3 comprises 15 residues. Trimming took 7 bases from V and 7 from J; bases not matched to a gene: 12. Germline loops: CDR1 MDHEN, CDR2 SYDVKM. This CDR3 is CASTVSGTNSNEQFF. CDR3 nucleotides: TGTGCCAGCACCGTTAGCGGGACGAATTCAAATGAGCAGTTCTTC. The entire variable domain, with the rest obtained from reference TRBV28 and TRBJ2-1, is as follows: DVKVTQSSRYLVKRTGEKVFLECVQDMDHENMFWYRQDPGLGLRLIYFSYDVKMKEKGDIPEGYSVSREKKERFSLILESASTNQTSMYLCASTVSGTNSNEQFFGPGTRLTVL.

This clone was detected once. The chain combines TRBV18 with TRBJ2-7; either TRBD1 or TRBD2 may fit D (5 bases each). CDR1 and CDR2 from the germline V gene are KGHSH and LQKENI. Trimming took 3 bases from V and 2 from J, leaving 17 bases between them. The CDR3 is 16 residues long. The CDR3 loop is CASSPVSGSEPYEQYF. The DNA for the CDR3 is TGTGCCAGCTCACCTGTGTCAGGGAGCGAACCCTACGAGCAGTACTTC.

The chain links TRBV18 to TRBJ2-3; D may correspond to TRBD1 or TRBD2 (6 bases each). Germline values: CDR1 KGHSH, CDR2 LQKENI. The CDR3 length is 15 residues. V lost 2 bases and J lost 2, with 11 bases in between. The CDR3 region has the DNA TGTGCCAGCTCACCAACGGGGGCCTTCACAGATACGCAGTATTTT. Its protein is CASSPTGAFTDTQYF. Variable domain in full (rest from reference TRBV18 and TRBJ2-3): NAGVMQNPRHLVRRRGQEARLRCSPMKGHSHVYWYRQLPEEGLKFMVYLQKENIIDESGMPKERFSAEFPKEGPSILRIQQVVRGDSAAYFCASSPTGAFTDTQYFGPGTRLTVL.

This chain uses TRBV28 with TRBJ2-7; 9 bases map to TRBD1. The CDR3 length is 12 residues. V lost 7 bases to trimming and J lost 4 bases; unmatched junction nucleotides: 2. Germline V gene lookup returns CDR1 MDHEN and CDR2 SYDVKM. CDR3: CASTTGGYEQYF. CDR3 nucleotide sequence: TGTGCCAGCACGACAGGGGGGTACGAGCAGTACTTC.

V gene TRBV7-2 combines with J gene TRBJ2-1; 10 bases match TRBD2. CDR1 is SGHTA, CDR2 FQGNSA, per germline. This CDR3 contains 15 residues. Losses at the gene ends were 5 bases for V and 7 bases for J; bases not matched to a gene: 8. The CDR3 reads CASSPGSGRGNEQFF. In nucleotides, the CDR3 is TGTGCCAGCAGCCCCGGGAGCGGGAGGGGAAATGAGCAGTTCTTC.

The chain has TRBV9 and TRBJ2-2; 9 bases agree with TRBD1. The CDR3 totals 16 residues. The V gene end was trimmed by 4 bases and the J gene end by 3 bases; junction bases not matched to a gene: 7. The germline V gene has CDR1 SGDLS and CDR2 YYNGEE. The CDR3 DNA sequence: TGTGCCAGCAGCATACGACAGGGGGTAGACACCGGGGAGCTGTTTTTT. Translating gives CASSIRQGVDTGELFF.

The rearrangement links TRBV9 to TRBJ2-5; 10 nucleotides match TRBD2. Losses at the gene ends were 4 bases for V and 4 bases for J; bases not matched to a gene: 16. The CDR3 sequence is 18 residues long. From germline, CDR1 is SGDLS and CDR2 YYNGEE. CDR3 in amino acids: CASSNNMELAGGLETQYF. The CDR3 DNA is TGTGCCAGCAGCAACAATATGGAGTTAGCGGGAGGTCTAGAGACCCAGTACTTC.

This clone was detected once. The V call is TRBV27, the J call TRBJ2-7, with a possible D match to TRBD1 (6 bases). Trimming removed 6 bases at V and 2 bases at J, with 17 bases between. The CDR3 has 15 residues. Germline V CDR1 and CDR2: MNHEY, SMNVEV (reference sequence). CDR3 nucleotide sequence: TGTGCCAGCAGCCGCCGGACAGACACCACCTACGAGCAGTACTTC. Translated: CASSRRTDTTYEQYF.

This rearrangement joins TRBV2 to TRBJ1-1; D remains ambiguous. The CDR3 runs 13 residues. V lost 4 bases to trimming and J lost 3 bases, with 9 bases between them. Germline V gene sequence: CDR1 SNHLY, CDR2 FYNNEI. The CDR3 nucleotides read TGTGCCAGCAGTGCATCTAGGGACACTGAAGCTTTCTTT. Protein product: CASSASRDTEAFF.

The genes are TRBV18 and TRBJ2-2; D is perhaps TRBD1 (5 bases). The CDR3 has 19 residues. Germline V gene lookup returns CDR1 KGHSH and CDR2 LQKENI. Trimming cost V 0 bases and J 4 bases, with 21 bases left between them. The CDR3 DNA reads as TGTGCCAGCTCACCACCGGTTGGGGCAGGCTCTTCGCTCACCGGGGAGCTGTTTTTT. Protein sequence: CASSPPVGAGSSLTGELFF.